What follows are 19 T cell receptor beta chains derived from one specimen sequenced in a study of T cells in Graves' hyperthyroidism and ophthalmopathy. Amplified TCR beta CDR3 regions came from RNA transcripts. During a first-round RT-PCR of the TCR CDR3, the HTBI primer set was used. TCRdb re-called the multiplex PCR reads with MiXCR, one entry per CDR3 protein. The sample carries about 610,000 distinct CDR3 sequences, more than 15% recorded once. Source material: blood. The receptor set was obtained from a woman in her thirties or forties with Graves' ophthalmopathy.

This clonotype was detected a few times. One end of the junction fails to match germline, which may point to a read error. The V and J genes are TRBV6-1 and TRBJ2-3, with unresolved D. The CDR3 spans 17 residues. CDR1 and CDR2 from the germline V gene are MNHNS and SASEGT. The CDR3 DNA follows: TGTGCCAGCAGTCAAGCCCCATTCTCTCTTGGGTCAGATACGCAGTATTTT. This codes for CASSQAPFSLGSDTQYF.

This clonotype occurred many times. The V call is TRBV12-5, the J call TRBJ2-1, with 13 nucleotides matching TRBD2. The CDR3 sequence is 18 residues long. Germline V gene data show CDR1 as LGHNT and CDR2 as FRNRAP. The V segment lost 7 bases and the J segment 7 bases; nucleotides outside the gene matches: 16. The CDR3 protein is CASAKRTSGRLIKNEQFF. CDR3 sequence (DNA): TGTGCTAGTGCCAAAAGGACTAGCGGGAGATTAATTAAGAATGAGCAGTTCTTC.

This clonotype occurred many times. The rearrangement uses TRBV30 and TRBJ2-5; 8 bases match TRBD2. Looked up from germline, CDR1 is GTSNPN and CDR2 is SVGIG (reference sequence). V lost 0 bases, J lost 1 base, and 7 bases stayed unmatched. The CDR3 is 16 amino acids. CDR3 coding DNA: TGTGCCTGGAGTGTGATAGCGGGGAGCTCCCAAGAGACCCAGTACTTC. Amino acid sequence: CAWSVIAGSSQETQYF.

V usage is TRBV5-1 and J usage is TRBJ1-6; no definite D call. The CDR3 totals 14 residues. Germline V CDR1 and CDR2: SGHRS, YFSETQ. V gave up 7 bases and J gave up 7 bases, with 15 bases separating them. The CDR3 bases are TGCGCCAGCTGCCTCGGGAGCACAAATTCACCCCTCCACTTT. It codes for CASCLGSTNSPLHF. Together with reference TRBV5-1 and TRBJ1-6, the CDR3 gives the full variable domain: KAGVTQTPRYLIKTRGQQVTLSCSPISGHRSVSWYQQTPGQGLQFLFEYFSETQRNKGNFPGRFSGRQFSNSRSEMNVSTLELGDSALYLCASCLGSTNSPLHFGNGTRLTVT.

This clonotype was seen a single time. This chain connects TRBV18 to TRBJ2-4, with D perhaps TRBD1 (6 bases). This CDR3 comprises 16 residues. With 2 bases removed from V and 6 bases from J, the gap between germline ends came to 17 bases. CDR1 and CDR2 from the germline V gene are KGHSH and LQKENI. The CDR3 sequence is CASSPRADRSTNIQYF. The CDR3 nucleotides read TGTGCCAGCTCACCAAGGGCAGACAGGAGCACAAACATTCAGTACTTC.

Ten or more counts support this clonotype. The chain recombines TRBV6-5 with TRBJ2-1; no firm D call. Germline V lookup: CDR1 MNHEY, CDR2 SVGAGI. The CDR3 totals 15 residues. The ends were cut back, 4 bases at V and 0 bases at J, with 10 bases in the middle. CDR3 residues: CASSSSDSSYNEQFF. The CDR3 DNA follows: TGTGCCAGCAGTTCCTCTGATAGCTCCTACAATGAGCAGTTCTTC.

The J gene is TRBJ2-7, the V gene TRBV20-1; D is unclear. CDR1 and CDR2 from the germline V gene are DFQATT and SNEGSKA (reference sequence). Between the trimmed V and J ends, which lost 3 bases and 6 bases, there was a span of 6 bases. CDR3 size: 10 residues. The CDR3 DNA follows: TGCAGTGCTAGGTTGCGCGAGCAGTACTTC. Its translation: CSARLREQYF.

V gene TRBV19 combines with J gene TRBJ1-5, with D tentatively TRBD1 (5 bases). The CDR3 runs 16 residues. Germline CDR1 LNHDA, CDR2 SQIVND (reference sequence). Trimming removed 4 bases from V and 3 bases from J, with 16 bases in between. Here the CDR3 reads CASSTNPSGNNQPQHF. The CDR3 nucleotides are TGTGCCAGTAGTACGAACCCATCAGGGAACAATCAGCCCCAGCATTTT.

V usage is TRBV20-1 and J usage is TRBJ2-1; D is possibly TRBD1 (5 bases). Germline V gives CDR1 DFQATT, CDR2 SNEGSKA (reference sequence). The CDR3 is 14 amino acids. Deletions cut 3 bases from V and 7 bases from J, with 16 bases between. CDR3 in amino acids: CSASIPGHGNEQFF. CDR3 nucleotides: TGCAGTGCTAGCATCCCAGGGCACGGGAATGAGCAGTTCTTC.

The table lists this clonotype with a few counts. The rearrangement joins TRBV12-5 to TRBJ2-2; D is unresolved. This CDR3 spans 16 amino acids. V lost 2 bases to trimming and J lost 0 bases, with 10 bases between them. The V gene's germline CDR1 is LGHNT and CDR2 FRNRAP. CDR3 bases: TGTGCTAGTGGTTTGCGGCAGGTGGCGAACACCGGGGAGCTGTTTTTT. Its translation: CASGLRQVANTGELFF.

J is TRBJ2-2 and V is TRBV7-9; D is uncertain. The CDR3 covers 14 residues. Trimming took 6 bases from V and 7 from J, leaving 15 bases between them. Germline V gene lookup returns CDR1 SEHNR and CDR2 FQNEAQ (reference sequence). In nucleotides, the CDR3 is TGTGCCAGCAGTTTATCCCCAGCCTTCGGGGAGCTGTTTTTT. It codes for CASSLSPAFGELFF.

The CDR3 nucleotides are TGCGCCAGCAGCCCTGGACTAACAGATACGCAGTATTTT. Residues: CASSPGLTDTQYF. The V call is TRBV4-1, the J call TRBJ2-3; D perhaps matches TRBD2 (6 bases). CDR1 is MGHRA, CDR2 YSYEKL, per germline. This CDR3 is 13 amino acids long. The V end lost 4 bases, the J end lost 3 bases, and 8 bases lay between the germline ends.

The chain employs TRBV9 and TRBJ2-3; perhaps TRBD2 as D (7 bases). The CDR3 length is 15 residues. Germline V CDR1 and CDR2: SGDLS, YYNGEE. V was trimmed by 0 bases and J by 6 bases, leaving 14 bases between them. The CDR3 region is CASSVEGGAHDTQYF. The CDR3, as DNA: TGTGCCAGCAGCGTAGAGGGGGGGGCACACGATACGCAGTATTTT. Full variable domain (remainder filled in from reference TRBV9 and TRBJ2-3): DSGVTQTPKHLITATGQRVTLRCSPRSGDLSVYWYQQSLDQGLQFLIQYYNGEERAKGNILERFSAQQFPDLHSELNLSSLELGDSALYFCASSVEGGAHDTQYFGPGTRLTVL.

The chain joins TRBV5-6 to TRBJ1-6; 10 nucleotides agree with TRBD1. V dropped 4 bases and J dropped 12; count of bases not matched to a gene: 7. The CDR3 runs to 14 residues. Germline V gene sequence: CDR1 SGHDT, CDR2 YYEEEE. DNA for the CDR3: TGTGCCAGCAGCCTGCGGACAGGGGGTCTACCCCTCCACTTT. Protein product: CASSLRTGGLPLHF. Using reference TRBV5-6 and TRBJ1-6 for the parts outside the CDR3, the full variable domain is DAGVTQSPTHLIKTRGQQVTLRCSPKSGHDTVSWYQQALGQGPQFIFQYYEEEERQRGNFPDRFSGHQFPNYSSELNVNALLLGDSALYLCASSLRTGGLPLHFGNGTRLTVT.

This clonotype was detected ten times or more. This chain uses TRBV2 with TRBJ1-1; possibly TRBD1 for D (5 bases). Trimming cost V 6 bases and J 5 bases, with 16 bases left between them. The CDR3 extends over 14 amino acids. Germline V gives CDR1 SNHLY, CDR2 FYNNEI. The CDR3 loop is CASRLGQGYTEAFF. CDR3 nucleotides: TGTGCCAGCAGACTCGGCCAGGGCTATACTGAAGCTTTCTTT.

The rearrangement uses TRBV6-1 and TRBJ2-5, with TRBD2 matching over 8 bases. The J segment lost 7 bases and the V segment lost 6 bases, leaving 16 bases of the junction unmatched. Germline CDR1 and CDR2: MNHNS and SASEGT. The CDR3 extends over 16 amino acids. Written as DNA, the CDR3 is TGTGCCAGCAGCCGCCGGACTAGCCCGGGCGGTGGGACCCAGTACTTC. Translated, it gives CASSRRTSPGGGTQYF.

This clonotype was detected many times. The chain carries TRBV13 and TRBJ2-7; TRBD2 is a possible D gene (6 bases). Trimming shortened V by 2 bases and J by 7 bases, and 9 bases separated the two germline ends. Germline V gene sequence: CDR1 PRHDT, CDR2 FYEKMQ (reference sequence). The CDR3 contains 12 residues. The CDR3 region is CASSLSAGEQYF. The CDR3 nucleotides read TGTGCCAGCAGCTTATCCGCGGGGGAGCAGTACTTC.

This clonotype was observed a single time. This rearrangement joins TRBV6-1 to TRBJ2-7; the D gene could be TRBD1 or TRBD2 (5 bases each). This CDR3 is built from 14 residues. Germline V gene sequence: CDR1 MNHNS, CDR2 SASEGT. With 5 bases removed from V and 4 bases from J, the gap between germline ends came to 15 bases. CDR3 region: CASSRGDEGYEQYF. Here the CDR3 DNA reads TGTGCCAGCAGTAGGGGAGATGAGGGATACGAGCAGTACTTC.

Only a few counts were recorded for this clonotype. A read error is possible here, since a much larger clone lies one base away. The V gene is TRBV3-1, the J gene TRBJ1-2; 9 bases line up with TRBD1. Germline V gene sequence: CDR1 LGHDT, CDR2 YNNKEL (reference sequence). The CDR3 runs to 14 residues. The CDR3 here is CASGQQGQGNGYTF. The CDR3 bases are TGTGCCAGCGGCCAACAAGGACAGGGGAACGGCTACACCTTC.